This TCR beta chain was recorded in a study of OX40 agonist ivuxolimab in advanced cancers. Study overall: Ivuxolimab, which patients received intravenously every 2 weeks, was dosed at 0.01 to 10 mg/kg. Partial responses occurred in three patients (one hepatocellular carcinoma, two cutaneous melanoma). The study, taken as a whole, reports: The antigen specificity of the peripheral T cells (those that were expanded) was not determined.

The repertoire was sequenced with immunoSEQ multiplex PCR; TCRdb's copy has only in-frame clones and lacks some. The table records some 80,000 clones, over 75% of them present only once. Germline trimming cut 6 bases from V and 4 bases from J; bases unmatched to any gene: 5. This CDR3 has 14 residues. Germline CDR1 is MNHNS and CDR2 is SASEGT. A note on this clone: What it binds is not known.

No patient had autoimmune disease or received systemic immunosuppression. Material: CD4+ or CD8+ T cells sorted from blood, obtained in a trial of the OX40 agonist ivuxolimab. The sequence was collected from an adult with an advanced solid tumor such as melanoma, head and neck, liver or kidney cancer. The genes are TRBV6-1 and TRBJ2-1, with 8 bases fitting TRBD1. The CDR3 nucleotides are TGTGCCAGCAGGGGAGACAGGGGATACAATGAGCAGTTCTTC. This sequence encodes CASRGDRGYNEQFF.